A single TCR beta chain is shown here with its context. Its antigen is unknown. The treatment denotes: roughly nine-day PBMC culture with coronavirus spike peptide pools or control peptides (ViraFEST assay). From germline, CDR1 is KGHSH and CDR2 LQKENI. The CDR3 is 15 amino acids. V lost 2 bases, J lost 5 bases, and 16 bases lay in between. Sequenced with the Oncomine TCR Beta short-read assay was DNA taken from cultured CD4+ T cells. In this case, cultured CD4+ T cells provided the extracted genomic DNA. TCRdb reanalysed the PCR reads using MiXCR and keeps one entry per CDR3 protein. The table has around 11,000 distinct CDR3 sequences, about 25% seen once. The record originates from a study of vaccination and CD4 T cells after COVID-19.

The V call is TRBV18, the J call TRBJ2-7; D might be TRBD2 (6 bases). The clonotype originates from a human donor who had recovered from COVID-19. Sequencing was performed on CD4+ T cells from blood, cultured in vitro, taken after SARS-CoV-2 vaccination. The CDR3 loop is CASSPGLPRANEQYF. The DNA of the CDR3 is TGTGCCAGCTCACCAGGACTACCCAGGGCGAACGAGCAGTACTTC.